Following are 21 T cell receptor beta chains from one sample sequenced in a study of OX40 agonist ivuxolimab in advanced cancers. Repertoires were generated with immunoSEQ multiplex PCR, while TCRdb's copy carries only in-frame clones and drops some. The sample shows roughly 29,000 clones, 70% to 90% of them seen only once. Source: CD4+ or CD8+ T cells sorted from blood, taken in a trial of the OX40 agonist ivuxolimab. These TCRs come from an adult with an advanced solid tumor such as melanoma, head and neck, liver or kidney cancer.

The CDR3 loop reads CASSLQGGTGASAPLGIAKNIQYF. Here the CDR3 DNA reads TGTGCCAGCAGTTTACAAGGGGGGACAGGTGCTTCGGCTCCCCTGGGGATAGCCAAAAACATTCAGTACTTC. The gene calls are TRBV28 and TRBJ2-4; 8 nucleotides match TRBD1. Germline V gives CDR1 MDHEN, CDR2 SYDVKM. The CDR3 spans 24 residues. V lost 2 bases, J lost 0 bases, and 27 bases stayed unmatched.

This chain connects TRBV11-2 to TRBJ2-7; TRBD2 aligns across 10 bases. The CDR3 sequence is 17 residues long. Trimming cost V 3 bases and J 6 bases; bases outside gene matches: 14. Germline lookup yields CDR1 SGHAT and CDR2 FQNNGV. The CDR3 loop reads CASSFWSGLAGAREQYF. In nucleotides, the CDR3 is TGTGCCAGCAGCTTCTGGAGCGGGCTAGCGGGAGCCCGCGAGCAGTACTTC.

CDR3 DNA: TGTGCCAGTACGGAGGGGTACACTGAAGCTTTCTTT. The encoded protein is CASTEGYTEAFF. The J gene is TRBJ1-1, the V gene TRBV19; tentative D call: TRBD1 (5 bases). CDR1 and CDR2 (germline): LNHDA, SQIVND (reference sequence). This CDR3 comprises 12 residues. V lost 7 bases and J lost 3, with 9 bases in between.

The chain is built from TRBV28 and TRBJ1-3, with D unclear. The ends were cut back, 5 bases at V and 0 bases at J, with 8 bases in the middle. The CDR3 spans 14 residues. Germline V lookup: CDR1 MDHEN, CDR2 SYDVKM. CDR3 sequence: CASSGGSSGNTIYF. The CDR3 DNA follows: TGTGCCAGCAGTGGAGGGAGCTCTGGAAACACCATATATTTT.

The chain combines TRBV29-1 with TRBJ2-7, with 9 bases fitting TRBD2. After removal of 6 bases from V and 2 bases from J, the junction contained 14 bases not matched to a gene. The CDR3 extends over 16 amino acids. The V gene's germline CDR1 is SQVTM and CDR2 ANQGSEA. This CDR3 is CSVKGVVAGDAYEQYF. The CDR3 nucleotides read TGCAGCGTCAAGGGGGTAGTAGCGGGGGACGCCTACGAGCAGTACTTC.

The V and J genes are TRBV7-8 and TRBJ2-3; a possible D gene is TRBD2 (6 bases). Trimming took 3 bases from V and 6 from J, leaving 19 bases between them. The germline gives CDR1 SGHVS, CDR2 FQNEAQ. This CDR3 has 16 residues. As DNA, the CDR3 is TGTGCCAGCAGCTTGGTAGCGGTCCTCCCTCGGGATACGCAGTATTTT. Translating gives CASSLVAVLPRDTQYF.

The V and J genes are TRBV6-1 and TRBJ2-1; D assignment may be TRBD1 or TRBD2 (5 bases each). This CDR3 contains 16 residues. The germline CDR1 and CDR2 sequences are MNHNS and SASEGT. V was clipped by 0 bases and J by 2 bases, with 11 bases between them. CDR3 coding DNA: TGTGCCAGCAGTGAAGCAGGGACGGCGACCTACAATGAGCAGTTCTTC. It specifies CASSEAGTATYNEQFF.

The chain uses TRBV30 and TRBJ1-6, with D maybe TRBD1 (6 bases). The V and J ends lost 3 bases and 6 bases respectively, with 9 bases between them. The length of the CDR3 is 13 residues. Germline values: CDR1 GTSNPN, CDR2 SVGIG (reference sequence). CDR3 sequence reads: CAWSMDSNSPLHF. The DNA for the CDR3 is TGTGCCTGGAGCATGGACAGTAATTCACCCCTCCACTTT.

The chain uses TRBV19 and TRBJ1-4, with D maybe TRBD1 (6 bases). The CDR3 extends over 15 amino acids. Germline CDR1 reads LNHDA; CDR2 reads SQIVND (reference sequence). V lost 2 bases and J lost 5, with 12 bases in between. CDR3 nucleotide sequence: TGTGCCAGTAGTATATCCGGGACAAACAATGAAAAACTGTTTTTT. It translates to CASSISGTNNEKLFF.

The chain employs TRBV6-4 and TRBJ1-6, with D possibly being TRBD1 (5 bases). The CDR3 covers 11 residues. The germline gives CDR1 MRHNA, CDR2 SNTAGT. Between the trimmed V and J ends, which lost 6 bases and 12 bases, there was a span of 9 bases. CDR3 sequence: CASSHQGPLHF. The CDR3 DNA sequence: TGTGCCAGCAGCCACCAGGGACCCCTCCACTTT.

This clone appeared once. This chain links TRBV2 with TRBJ2-3; perhaps D is TRBD1 or TRBD2 (5 bases each). The CDR3 is made up of 15 amino acids. V was pared by 6 bases and J by 5 bases, with 18 bases between. CDR1 and CDR2 from the germline V gene are SNHLY and FYNNEI. CDR3 loop: CASRGRQWGRDTQYF. CDR3 nucleotides: TGTGCCAGCAGGGGACGACAGTGGGGTAGAGATACGCAGTATTTT.

This clone appeared a single time. The chain is built from TRBV28 and TRBJ2-3; the match to TRBD2 covers 13 bases. Per germline, CDR1 MDHEN and CDR2 SYDVKM. Trimming at V came to 4 bases and at J to 5 bases, leaving 15 bases not matched to a gene. The CDR3 covers 19 residues. CDR3 protein: CASSSWAAGTSGIGDTQYF. The CDR3 DNA is TGTGCCAGCAGTTCTTGGGCCGCCGGGACTAGCGGGATTGGAGATACGCAGTATTTT.

The V gene is TRBV19, the J gene TRBJ2-1, with D possibly TRBD2 on 5 matching bases. This CDR3 region has 16 residues. Germline V gene data show CDR1 as LNHDA and CDR2 as SQIVND (reference sequence). Trimming pared 6 bases from V and 4 bases from J, leaving 19 bases between. The CDR3 region is CASSPLVSAGYNEQFF. The CDR3, as DNA: TGTGCCAGTAGCCCCCTGGTTAGCGCCGGGTACAATGAGCAGTTCTTC.

The chain recombines TRBV28 with TRBJ1-3, with 9 bases that match TRBD1. Germline-derived CDR1 and CDR2 are MDHEN and SYDVKM. J gave up 7 bases and V 5 bases, and 6 bases lay outside the gene matches. The CDR3 has 14 amino acids. The CDR3 spells CASSEQGAGNTIYF. The CDR3 bases are TGTGCCAGCAGTGAACAGGGGGCAGGGAACACCATATATTTT.

The chain couples TRBV7-9 to TRBJ2-7; D ambiguous. Germline values: CDR1 SEHNR, CDR2 FQNEAQ (reference sequence). The CDR3 runs to 12 residues. The ends were cut back, 4 bases at V and 2 bases at J, with 6 bases in the middle. In DNA form, the CDR3 reads TGTGCCAGCAGCTCCCGTACCTACGAGCAGTACTTC. Protein product: CASSSRTYEQYF.

In its sample, this clone was seen once. This rearrangement joins TRBV6-5 to TRBJ1-3, with D possibly matching TRBD1 (5 bases). Germline lookup yields CDR1 MNHEY and CDR2 SVGAGI. This CDR3 is built from 15 residues. V lost 0 bases and J lost 0, with 6 bases in between. The CDR3 DNA reads as TGTGCCAGCAGTTACTCCGGGGGCTCTGGAAACACCATATATTTT. It specifies CASSYSGGSGNTIYF.

The chain recombines TRBV5-4 with TRBJ2-5; 8 bases line up with TRBD2. The CDR3 runs 16 residues. Germline V gene data show CDR1 as SGHNT and CDR2 as YYREEE (reference sequence). V gave up 3 bases and J gave up 2 bases; unmatched junction bases: 9. CDR3 in DNA: TGTGCCAGCAGCTCGGGCCGCGGGGGGTCACAAGAGACCCAGTACTTC. Protein sequence: CASSSGRGGSQETQYF. Complete variable domain (other parts from reference TRBV5-4 and TRBJ2-5): ETGVTQSPTHLIKTRGQQVTLRCSSQSGHNTVSWYQQALGQGPQFIFQYYREEENGRGNFPPRFSGLQFPNYSSELNVNALELDDSALYLCASSSGRGGSQETQYFGPGTRLLVL.

The chain couples TRBV6-1 to TRBJ1-3, with a weak D call TRBD1 (5 bases). V was trimmed by 7 bases and J by 2 bases, leaving 15 bases between them. In germline, CDR1 is MNHNS, CDR2 SASEGT. This CDR3 is 15 amino acids long. The CDR3 region is CASTHGGTTGNTIYF. CDR3 DNA sequence: TGTGCCAGCACCCATGGGGGGACTACTGGAAACACCATATATTTT.

The genes are TRBV4-1 and TRBJ2-7; unclear D gene. Trimming left V 0 bases short and J 4 bases short, with 7 bases between. CDR3 size: 13 residues. The germline gives CDR1 MGHRA, CDR2 YSYEKL. The CDR3 reads CASSQDGDYEQYF. CDR3 nucleotide sequence: TGCGCCAGCAGCCAAGATGGGGATTACGAGCAGTACTTC.

The chain uses TRBV4-3 and TRBJ2-4, with 8 nucleotides matching TRBD1. The CDR3 consists of 16 residues. V lost 4 bases and J lost 1; bases outside the gene matches: 6. Germline CDR1 and CDR2: LGHNA and YSLEER. The CDR3 reads CASSLWTGRAKNIQYF. In DNA, the CDR3 is TGCGCCAGCAGCCTCTGGACAGGGAGGGCCAAAAACATTCAGTACTTC.

V is TRBV29-1 and J is TRBJ2-5; TRBD2 might be the D (5 bases). Deletions cut 7 bases from V and 5 bases from J, with 14 bases between. This CDR3 is 12 amino acids long. CDR1 and CDR2 from the germline V gene are SQVTM and ANQGSEA. For the CDR3, the DNA is TGCAGCGGAGAGCGGTCTGGGGAGACCCAGTACTTC. Its protein product is CSGERSGETQYF. The full variable domain, with the rest looked up from reference TRBV29-1 and TRBJ2-5, is SAVISQKPSRDICQRGTSLTIQCQVDSQVTMMFWYRQQPGQSLTLIATANQGSEATYESGFVIDKFPISRPNLTFSTLTVSNMSPEDSSIYLCSGERSGETQYFGPGTRLLVL.